This T cell receptor beta chain was recovered during a study of control samples from healthy donors and cancer patients. The CDR3 is made up of 15 amino acids. The germline gives CDR1 SEHNR, CDR2 FQNEAQ (reference sequence). With 7 bases clipped from V and 1 base from J, the junction kept 9 bases outside the gene matches. Libraries were prepared by immunoSEQ multiplex PCR; TCRdb keeps only in-frame clonotypes and omits some of them. The sample lists 120,000 to 150,000 clones, more than 85% occurring once. The rearrangement links TRBV7-9 to TRBJ2-5; 7 bases are shared with TRBD1. The TCR was taken from a man aged 25 to 45 in good health. The sample was blood. CDR3 nucleotide sequence: TGTGCCAGCACCAAGACAGGGATGGTCCAAGAGACCCAGTACTTC. Amino acid sequence: CASTKTGMVQETQYF. Full variable domain (outside the CDR3, taken from reference TRBV7-9 and TRBJ2-5): DTGVSQNPRHKITKRGQNVTFRCDPISEHNRLYWYRQTLGQGPEFLTYFQNEAQLEKSRLLSDRFSAERPKGSFSTLEIQRTEQGDSAMYLCASTKTGMVQETQYFGPGTRLLVL.